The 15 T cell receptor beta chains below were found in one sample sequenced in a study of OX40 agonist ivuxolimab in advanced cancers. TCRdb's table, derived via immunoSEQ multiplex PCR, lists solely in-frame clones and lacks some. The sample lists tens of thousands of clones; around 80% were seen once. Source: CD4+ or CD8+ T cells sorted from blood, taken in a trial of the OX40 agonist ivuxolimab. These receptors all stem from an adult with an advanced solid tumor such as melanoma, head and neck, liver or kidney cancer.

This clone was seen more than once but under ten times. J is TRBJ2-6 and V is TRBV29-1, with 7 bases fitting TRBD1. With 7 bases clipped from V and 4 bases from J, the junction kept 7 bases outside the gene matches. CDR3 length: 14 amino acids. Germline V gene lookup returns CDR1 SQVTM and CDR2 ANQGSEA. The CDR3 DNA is TGCAGCGCTACAGGGGAAGTCGGGGCCAACGTCCTGACTTTC. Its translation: CSATGEVGANVLTF.

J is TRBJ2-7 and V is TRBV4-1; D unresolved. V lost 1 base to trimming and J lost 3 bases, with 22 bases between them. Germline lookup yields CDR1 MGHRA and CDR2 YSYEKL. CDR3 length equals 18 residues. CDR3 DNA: TGCGCCAGCAGCCAAGGTTCAGTGTGGGGTCGACGGGTCTACGAGCAGTACTTC. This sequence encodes CASSQGSVWGRRVYEQYF.

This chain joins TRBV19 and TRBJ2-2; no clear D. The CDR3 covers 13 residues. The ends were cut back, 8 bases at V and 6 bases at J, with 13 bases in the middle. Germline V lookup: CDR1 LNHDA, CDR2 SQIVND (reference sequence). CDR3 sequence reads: CASVDAASGELFF. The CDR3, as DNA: TGTGCCAGTGTTGACGCGGCCTCCGGGGAGCTGTTTTTT.

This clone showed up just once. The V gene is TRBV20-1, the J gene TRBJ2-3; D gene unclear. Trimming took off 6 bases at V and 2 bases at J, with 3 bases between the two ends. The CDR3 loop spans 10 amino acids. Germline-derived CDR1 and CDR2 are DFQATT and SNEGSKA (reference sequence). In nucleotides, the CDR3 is TGCAGTGCCGACACAGATACGCAGTATTTT. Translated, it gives CSADTDTQYF.

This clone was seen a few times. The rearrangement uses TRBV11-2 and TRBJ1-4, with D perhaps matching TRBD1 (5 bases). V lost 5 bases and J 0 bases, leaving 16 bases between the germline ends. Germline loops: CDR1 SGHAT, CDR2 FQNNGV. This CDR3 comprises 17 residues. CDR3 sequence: CASSPYPRVATNEKLFF. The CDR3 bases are TGTGCCAGCAGCCCTTACCCCAGGGTTGCAACTAATGAAAAACTGTTTTTT.

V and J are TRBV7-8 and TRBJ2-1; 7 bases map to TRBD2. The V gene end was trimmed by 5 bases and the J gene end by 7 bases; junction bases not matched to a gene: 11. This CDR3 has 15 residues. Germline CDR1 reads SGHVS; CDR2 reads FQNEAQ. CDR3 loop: CASSLRGGSTNEQFF. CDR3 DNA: TGTGCCAGCAGCCTAAGGGGCGGGAGTACGAATGAGCAGTTCTTC. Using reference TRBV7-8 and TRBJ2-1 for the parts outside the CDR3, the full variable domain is GAGVSQSPRYKVAKRGQDVALRCDPISGHVSLFWYQQALGQGPEFLTYFQNEAQLDKSGLPSDRFFAERPEGSVSTLKIQRTQQEDSAVYLCASSLRGGSTNEQFFGPGTRLTVL.

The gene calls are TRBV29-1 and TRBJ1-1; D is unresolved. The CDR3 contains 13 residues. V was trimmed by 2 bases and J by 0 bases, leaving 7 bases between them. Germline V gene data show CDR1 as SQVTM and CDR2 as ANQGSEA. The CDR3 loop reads CSVETGMNTEAFF. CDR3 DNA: TGCAGCGTTGAAACGGGTATGAACACTGAAGCTTTCTTT.

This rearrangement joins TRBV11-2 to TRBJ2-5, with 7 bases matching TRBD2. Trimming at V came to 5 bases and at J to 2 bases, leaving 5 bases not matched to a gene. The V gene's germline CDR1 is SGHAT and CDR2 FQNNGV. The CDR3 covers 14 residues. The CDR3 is CASSPRTSQETQYF. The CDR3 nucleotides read TGTGCCAGCAGCCCAAGGACTAGTCAAGAGACCCAGTACTTC. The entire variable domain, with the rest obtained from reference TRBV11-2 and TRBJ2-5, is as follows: EAGVAQSPRYKIIEKRQSVAFWCNPISGHATLYWYQQILGQGPKLLIQFQNNGVVDDSQLPKDRFSAERLKGVDSTLKIQPAKLEDSAVYLCASSPRTSQETQYFGPGTRLLVL.

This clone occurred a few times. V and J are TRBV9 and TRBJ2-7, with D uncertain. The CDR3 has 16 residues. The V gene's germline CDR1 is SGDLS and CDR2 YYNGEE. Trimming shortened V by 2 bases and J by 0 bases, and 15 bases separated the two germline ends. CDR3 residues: CASSVFPTRSSYEQYF. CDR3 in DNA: TGTGCCAGCAGCGTTTTCCCCACCCGGAGCTCCTACGAGCAGTACTTC.

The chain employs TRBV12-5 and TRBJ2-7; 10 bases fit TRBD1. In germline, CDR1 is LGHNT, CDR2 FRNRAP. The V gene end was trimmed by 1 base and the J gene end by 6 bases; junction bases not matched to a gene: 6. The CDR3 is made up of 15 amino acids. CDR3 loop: CASGLGQGAAIEQYF. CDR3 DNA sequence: TGTGCTAGTGGTTTGGGACAGGGGGCAGCGATCGAGCAGTACTTC.

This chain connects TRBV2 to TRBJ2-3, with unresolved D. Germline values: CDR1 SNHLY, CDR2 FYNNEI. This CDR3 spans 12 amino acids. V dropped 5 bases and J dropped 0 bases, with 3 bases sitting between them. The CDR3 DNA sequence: TGTGCCAGCAGTATTAGCACAGATACGCAGTATTTT. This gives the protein CASSISTDTQYF.

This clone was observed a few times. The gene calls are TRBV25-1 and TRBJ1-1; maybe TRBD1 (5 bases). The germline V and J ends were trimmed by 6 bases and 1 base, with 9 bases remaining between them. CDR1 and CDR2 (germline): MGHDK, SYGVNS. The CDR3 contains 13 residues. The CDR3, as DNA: TGTGCCAGCAGACGGGGGGGGAACACTGAAGCTTTCTTT. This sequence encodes CASRRGGNTEAFF. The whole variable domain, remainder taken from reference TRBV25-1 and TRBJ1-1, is EADIYQTPRYLVIGTGKKITLECSQTMGHDKMYWYQQDPGMELHLIHYSYGVNSTEKGDLSSESTVSRIRTEHFPLTLESARPSHTSQYLCASRRGGNTEAFFGQGTRLTVV.

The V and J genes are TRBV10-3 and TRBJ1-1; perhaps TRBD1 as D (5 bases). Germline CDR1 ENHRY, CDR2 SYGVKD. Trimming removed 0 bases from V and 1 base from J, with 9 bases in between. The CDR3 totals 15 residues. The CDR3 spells CAISESTVRNTEAFF. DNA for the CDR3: TGTGCCATCAGTGAGTCGACAGTTAGGAACACTGAAGCTTTCTTT.

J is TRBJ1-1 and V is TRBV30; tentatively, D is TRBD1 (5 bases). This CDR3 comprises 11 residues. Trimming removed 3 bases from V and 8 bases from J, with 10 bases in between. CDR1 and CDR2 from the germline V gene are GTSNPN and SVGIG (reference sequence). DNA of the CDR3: TGTGCCTGGAGCCAACAGGTAGAAGCTTTCTTT. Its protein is CAWSQQVEAFF.

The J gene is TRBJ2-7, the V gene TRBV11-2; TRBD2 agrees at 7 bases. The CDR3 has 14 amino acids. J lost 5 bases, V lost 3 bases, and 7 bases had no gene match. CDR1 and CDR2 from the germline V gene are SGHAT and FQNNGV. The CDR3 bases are TGTGCCAGCAGCTTTCGGGACTATTCCAACGAGCAGTACTTC. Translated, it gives CASSFRDYSNEQYF.